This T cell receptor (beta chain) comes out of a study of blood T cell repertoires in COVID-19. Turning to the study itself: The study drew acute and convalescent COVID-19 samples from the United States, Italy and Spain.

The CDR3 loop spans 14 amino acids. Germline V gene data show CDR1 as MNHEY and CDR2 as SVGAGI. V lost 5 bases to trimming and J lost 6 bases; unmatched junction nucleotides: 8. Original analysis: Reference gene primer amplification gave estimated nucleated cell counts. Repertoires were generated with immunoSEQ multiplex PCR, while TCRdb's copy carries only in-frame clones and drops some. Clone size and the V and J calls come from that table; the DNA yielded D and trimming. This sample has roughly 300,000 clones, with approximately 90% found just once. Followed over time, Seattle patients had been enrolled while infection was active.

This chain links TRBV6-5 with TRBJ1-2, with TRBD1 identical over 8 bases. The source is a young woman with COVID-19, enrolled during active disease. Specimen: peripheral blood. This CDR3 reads CASSPMDRDNGYTF. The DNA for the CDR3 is TGTGCCAGCAGTCCCATGGACAGGGATAATGGCTACACCTTC.